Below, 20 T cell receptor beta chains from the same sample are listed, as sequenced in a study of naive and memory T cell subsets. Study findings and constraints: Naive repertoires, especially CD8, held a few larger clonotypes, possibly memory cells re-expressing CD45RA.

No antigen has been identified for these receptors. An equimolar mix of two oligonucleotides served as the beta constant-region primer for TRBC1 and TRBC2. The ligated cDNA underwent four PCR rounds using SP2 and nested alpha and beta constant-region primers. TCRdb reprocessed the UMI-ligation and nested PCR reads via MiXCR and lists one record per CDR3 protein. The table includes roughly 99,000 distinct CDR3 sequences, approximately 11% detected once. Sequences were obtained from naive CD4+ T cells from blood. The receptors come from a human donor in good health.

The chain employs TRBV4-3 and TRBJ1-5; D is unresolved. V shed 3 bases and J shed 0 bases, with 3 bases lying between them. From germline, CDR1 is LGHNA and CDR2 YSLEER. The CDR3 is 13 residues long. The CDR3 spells CASSQVSNQPQHF. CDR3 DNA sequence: TGCGCCAGCAGCCAGGTTAGCAATCAGCCCCAGCATTTT.

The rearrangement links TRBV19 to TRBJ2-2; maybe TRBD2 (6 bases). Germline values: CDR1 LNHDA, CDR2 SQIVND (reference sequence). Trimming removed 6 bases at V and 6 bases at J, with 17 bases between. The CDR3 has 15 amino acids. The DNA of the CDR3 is TGTGCCAGTAGGTTGCGGGACGAAGGGTCCGGGGAGCTGTTTTTT. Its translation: CASRLRDEGSGELFF.

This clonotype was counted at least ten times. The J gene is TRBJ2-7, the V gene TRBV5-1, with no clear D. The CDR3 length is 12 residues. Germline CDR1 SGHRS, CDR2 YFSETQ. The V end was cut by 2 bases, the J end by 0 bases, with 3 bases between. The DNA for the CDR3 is TGCGCCAGCAGCTTCAGCTCCTACGAGCAGTACTTC. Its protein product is CASSFSSYEQYF.

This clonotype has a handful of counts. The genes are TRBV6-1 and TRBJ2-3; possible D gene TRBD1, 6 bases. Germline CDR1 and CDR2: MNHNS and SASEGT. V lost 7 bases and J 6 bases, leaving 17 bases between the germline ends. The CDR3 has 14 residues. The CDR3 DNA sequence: TGTGCCAGCACCTTAGGACAGCCTTCGGATACGCAGTATTTT. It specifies CASTLGQPSDTQYF.

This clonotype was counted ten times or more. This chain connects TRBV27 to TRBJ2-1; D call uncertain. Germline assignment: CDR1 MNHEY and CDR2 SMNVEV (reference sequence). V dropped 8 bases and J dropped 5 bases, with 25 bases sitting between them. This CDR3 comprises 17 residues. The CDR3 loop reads CASSRWSPTLLDNEQFF. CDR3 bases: TGTGCCAGCTCTCGATGGAGTCCCACACTACTCGACAATGAGCAGTTCTTC.

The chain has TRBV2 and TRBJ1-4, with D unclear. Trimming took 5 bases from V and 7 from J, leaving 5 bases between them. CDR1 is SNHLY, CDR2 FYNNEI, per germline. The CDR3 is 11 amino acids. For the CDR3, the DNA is TGTGCCAGCAGTCGGGTTGAAAAACTGTTTTTT. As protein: CASSRVEKLFF.

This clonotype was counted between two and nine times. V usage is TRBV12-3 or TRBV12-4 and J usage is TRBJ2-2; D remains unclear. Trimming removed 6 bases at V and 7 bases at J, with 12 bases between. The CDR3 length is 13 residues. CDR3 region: CASRLLRSGELFF. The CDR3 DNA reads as TGTGCCAGCAGACTACTCAGGAGCGGGGAGCTGTTTTTT.

The CDR3 reads CASRGSEQYF. The CDR3 nucleotides read TGTGCCAGCAGGGGTTCCGAGCAGTACTTC. J is TRBJ2-7 and V is TRBV2; no clear D. This CDR3 region has 10 residues. Per germline, CDR1 SNHLY and CDR2 FYNNEI. V was clipped by 6 bases and J by 6 bases, with 6 bases between them.

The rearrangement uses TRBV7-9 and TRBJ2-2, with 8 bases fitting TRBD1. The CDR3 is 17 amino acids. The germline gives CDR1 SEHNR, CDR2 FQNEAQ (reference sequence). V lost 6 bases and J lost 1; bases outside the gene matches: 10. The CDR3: CASSYPVGQGNTGELFF. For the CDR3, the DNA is TGTGCCAGCAGTTACCCGGTAGGACAGGGGAACACCGGGGAGCTGTTTTTT.

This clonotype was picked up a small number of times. This chain's CDR3 is CASSPRDRGPYEQYF. In DNA, the CDR3 is TGTGCCAGCTCACCACGGGACAGGGGGCCCTACGAGCAGTACTTC. The chain recombines TRBV18 with TRBJ2-7; 12 positions agree with TRBD1. Germline V CDR1 and CDR2: KGHSH, LQKENI. The CDR3 length is 15 residues. Trimming cost V 1 base and J 2 bases; bases outside gene matches: 0.

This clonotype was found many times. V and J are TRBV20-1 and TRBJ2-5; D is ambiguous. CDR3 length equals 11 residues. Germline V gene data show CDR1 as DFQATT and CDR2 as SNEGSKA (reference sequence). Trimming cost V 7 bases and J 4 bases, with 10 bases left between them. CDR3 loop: CSVSVRETQYF. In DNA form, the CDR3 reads TGCAGTGTATCAGTTCGAGAGACCCAGTACTTC.

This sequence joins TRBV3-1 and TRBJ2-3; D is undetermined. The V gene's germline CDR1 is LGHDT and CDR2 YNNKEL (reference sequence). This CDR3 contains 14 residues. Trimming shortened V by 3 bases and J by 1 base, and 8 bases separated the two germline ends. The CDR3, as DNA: TGTGCCAGCAGCCATCAAGGCGGCACAGATACGCAGTATTTT. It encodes CASSHQGGTDTQYF.

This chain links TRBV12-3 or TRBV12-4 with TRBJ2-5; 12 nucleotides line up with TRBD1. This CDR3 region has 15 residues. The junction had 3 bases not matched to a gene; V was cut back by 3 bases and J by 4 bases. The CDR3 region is CASSFGTGGVETQYF. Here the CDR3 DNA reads TGTGCCAGCAGTTTTGGGACAGGGGGCGTAGAGACCCAGTACTTC.

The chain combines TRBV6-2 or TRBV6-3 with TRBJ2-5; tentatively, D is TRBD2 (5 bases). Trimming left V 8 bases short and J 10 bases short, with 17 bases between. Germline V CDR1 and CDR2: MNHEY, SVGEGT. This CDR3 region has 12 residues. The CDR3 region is CASAGVGFNQYF. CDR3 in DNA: TGTGCCAGCGCCGGGGTAGGGTTTAACCAGTACTTC.

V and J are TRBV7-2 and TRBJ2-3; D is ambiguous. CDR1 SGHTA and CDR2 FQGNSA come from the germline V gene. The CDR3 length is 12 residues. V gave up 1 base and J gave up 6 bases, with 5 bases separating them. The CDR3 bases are TGTGCCAGCAGCTTAGTGCAGGATACGCAGTATTTT. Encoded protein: CASSLVQDTQYF.

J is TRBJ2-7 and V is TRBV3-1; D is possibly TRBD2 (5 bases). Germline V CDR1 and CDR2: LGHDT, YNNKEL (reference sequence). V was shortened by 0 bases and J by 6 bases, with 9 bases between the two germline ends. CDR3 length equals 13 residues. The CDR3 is CASSQDPGFEQYF. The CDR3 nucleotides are TGTGCCAGCAGCCAAGATCCGGGGTTCGAGCAGTACTTC.

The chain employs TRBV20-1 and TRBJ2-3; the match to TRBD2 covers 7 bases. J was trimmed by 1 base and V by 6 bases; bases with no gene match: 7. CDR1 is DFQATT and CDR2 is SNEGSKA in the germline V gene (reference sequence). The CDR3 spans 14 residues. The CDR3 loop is CSALPTSGTDTQYF. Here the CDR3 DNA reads TGCAGTGCCCTACCCACTAGCGGCACAGATACGCAGTATTTT.

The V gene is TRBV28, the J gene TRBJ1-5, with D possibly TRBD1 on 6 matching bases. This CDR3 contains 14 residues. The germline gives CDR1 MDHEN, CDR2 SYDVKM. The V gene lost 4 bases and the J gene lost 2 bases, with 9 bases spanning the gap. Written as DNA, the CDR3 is TGTGCCAGCAGTTCAGGGGTTGGCAATCAGCCCCAGCATTTT. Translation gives CASSSGVGNQPQHF.

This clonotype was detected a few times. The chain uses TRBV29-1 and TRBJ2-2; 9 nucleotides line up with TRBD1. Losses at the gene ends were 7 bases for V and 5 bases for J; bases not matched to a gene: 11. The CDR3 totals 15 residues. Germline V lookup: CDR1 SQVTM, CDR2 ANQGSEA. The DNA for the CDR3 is TGCAGCGCGCGAACAGGGGGCGCGTGGACCGGGGAGCTGTTTTTT. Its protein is CSARTGGAWTGELFF.

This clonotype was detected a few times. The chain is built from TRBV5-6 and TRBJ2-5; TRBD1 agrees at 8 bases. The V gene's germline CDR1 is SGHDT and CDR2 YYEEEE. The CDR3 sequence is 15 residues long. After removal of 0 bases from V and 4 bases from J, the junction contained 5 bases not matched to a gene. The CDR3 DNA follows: TGTGCCAGCAGCTTGGCCGTCGACAGGGGAGAGACCCAGTACTTC. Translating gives CASSLAVDRGETQYF.